Shown below are 32 T cell receptor beta chains from a single sample sequenced in a study of identical twins. In TCRdb, the 5' RACE reads were re-called with MiXCR into one record per CDR3 protein. The table shows a few hundred thousand distinct CDR3 sequences, with around 9.6% occurring only once. The same data also went into a second study, on yellow fever vaccine responses in identical twins.

Specimen: PBMCs. The receptors shown here come from a woman aged 18-29 years in good health.

Note on this clonotype: Mismatch with germline at one junction end may stem from a read error. The chain couples TRBV12-3 or TRBV12-4 to TRBJ2-2; D is possibly TRBD1 or TRBD2 (5 bases each). The length of the CDR3 is 14 residues. This CDR3 is CASWLLGRTGEQFF. For the CDR3, the DNA is TGTGCCAGCTGGCTTCTGGGACGGACCGGGGAGCAGTTTTTT.

This clonotype occurred a few times. The chain links TRBV7-9 to TRBJ1-1, with 7 bases identical to TRBD1. Trimming took 1 base from V and 0 from J; bases not matched to a gene: 2. The CDR3 length is 15 residues. The germline gives CDR1 SEHNR, CDR2 FQNEAQ (reference sequence). CDR3 sequence: CASSLEGQLNTEAFF. The CDR3 nucleotides read TGTGCCAGCAGCTTAGAGGGACAGCTGAACACTGAAGCTTTCTTT.

This clonotype was detected a few times. J is TRBJ2-7 and V is TRBV6-1, with D possibly being TRBD2 (6 bases). Germline assignment: CDR1 MNHNS and CDR2 SASEGT. Trimming left V 5 bases short and J 4 bases short, with 18 bases between. This CDR3 comprises 15 residues. CDR3 sequence (DNA): TGTGCCAGCAGTACAGGTGGGGGACGGGGGTACGAGCAGTACTTC. It specifies CASSTGGGRGYEQYF.

The chain joins TRBV6-1 to TRBJ2-7, with D tentatively TRBD1 (6 bases). Germline CDR1 is MNHNS and CDR2 is SASEGT. CDR3 length: 15 residues. V lost 6 bases and J lost 5, with 20 bases in between. CDR3 sequence (DNA): TGTGCCAGCAGGGAAATGACAGGCGGAGGCGACGAGCAGTACTTC. Translated, it gives CASREMTGGGDEQYF.

This clonotype was observed many times. This chain uses TRBV7-9 with TRBJ1-1, with D possibly matching TRBD1 (6 bases). The CDR3 runs 16 residues. V was pared by 5 bases and J by 7 bases, with 23 bases between. Germline V gene sequence: CDR1 SEHNR, CDR2 FQNEAQ (reference sequence). CDR3 sequence: CASSPRTADGGGEAFF. The CDR3 coding sequence is TGTGCCAGCAGCCCAAGGACAGCGGATGGGGGGGGTGAAGCTTTCTTT.

This sequence joins TRBV5-4 and TRBJ2-5, with D unresolved. In germline, CDR1 is SGHNT, CDR2 YYREEE (reference sequence). V was shortened by 2 bases and J by 4 bases, with 9 bases between the two germline ends. There are 13 residues in the CDR3. The CDR3 loop reads CASSFSSRETQYF. As DNA, the CDR3 is TGTGCCAGCAGCTTTTCCAGCCGAGAGACCCAGTACTTC.

This clonotype was found a few times. V gene TRBV6-5 combines with J gene TRBJ1-4, with TRBD1 as a possible D gene (5 bases). Trimming took off 0 bases at V and 8 bases at J, with 13 bases between the two ends. The CDR3 is made up of 15 amino acids. Per the germline V gene, CDR1 is MNHEY and CDR2 is SVGAGI. CDR3 DNA: TGTGCCAGCAGTTACTCGAATAGCAGGGAAGAAAAACTGTTTTTT. Protein product: CASSYSNSREEKLFF.

The chain is built from TRBV12-3 or TRBV12-4 and TRBJ1-6, with 7 bases that match TRBD1. V lost 6 bases and J lost 7; bases outside the gene matches: 9. CDR3 size: 15 residues. The CDR3 reads CASRPQGIGNSPLHF. The CDR3 bases are TGTGCCAGCAGGCCACAGGGGATCGGGAATTCACCCCTCCACTTT.

This clonotype has a handful of counts. CDR3 region: CASSLGLQMEYEQYF. CDR3 bases: TGCGCCAGCAGCTTGGGGTTACAGATGGAATACGAGCAGTACTTC. The chain joins TRBV5-1 to TRBJ2-7; D remains ambiguous. Germline assignment: CDR1 SGHRS and CDR2 YFSETQ. With 0 bases removed from V and 4 bases from J, the gap between germline ends came to 14 bases. The CDR3 runs 15 residues.

This clonotype was found many times. V usage is TRBV5-1 and J usage is TRBJ2-1; D perhaps matches TRBD1 (6 bases). Trimming left V 3 bases short and J 8 bases short, with 18 bases between. CDR3 length: 15 residues. Per germline, CDR1 SGHRS and CDR2 YFSETQ. The CDR3 spells CASSSTSKGVDEQFF. CDR3 coding DNA: TGCGCCAGCAGCTCGACCAGTAAGGGGGTGGATGAGCAGTTCTTC.

This clonotype was seen ten or more times. This chain connects TRBV5-6 to TRBJ2-3; TRBD1 or TRBD2 may be the D gene (5 bases each). The CDR3 has 16 amino acids. The V end was cut by 6 bases, the J end by 6 bases, with 23 bases between. The germline V gene encodes CDR1 SGHDT and CDR2 YYEEEE. CDR3 DNA: TGTGCCAGCAACCACCCCGGGGCGCGAAAGTCTGATACGCAGTATTTT. Protein product: CASNHPGARKSDTQYF.

CDR3 in amino acids: CSAGTGVYNSPLHF. The CDR3 DNA is TGCAGTGCTGGGACAGGCGTCTATAATTCACCCCTCCACTTT. The V call is TRBV20-1, the J call TRBJ1-6, with TRBD1 identical over 8 bases. This CDR3 has 14 residues. Trimming at V came to 5 bases and at J to 3 bases, leaving 3 bases not matched to a gene. Germline CDR1 is DFQATT and CDR2 is SNEGSKA (reference sequence).

This chain connects TRBV7-2 to TRBJ2-7; 9 nucleotides line up with TRBD1. Germline V gene data show CDR1 as SGHTA and CDR2 as FQGNSA. This CDR3 has 13 residues. V was pared by 2 bases and J by 6 bases, with 2 bases of the junction left unmatched. The CDR3 is CASSLKQGAEQYF. The CDR3 region has the DNA TGTGCCAGCAGCTTAAAACAGGGGGCCGAGCAGTACTTC.

This clonotype was counted only a few times. The rearrangement links TRBV14 to TRBJ1-4; TRBD1 is a possible D gene (6 bases). The V gene's germline CDR1 is SGHDN and CDR2 FVKESK. V lost 6 bases, J lost 7 bases, and 15 bases lay in between. This CDR3 is 14 amino acids long. The CDR3, as DNA: TGTGCCAGCAGACTCTCAGGGGTGGCTGAAAAACTGTTTTTT. Translated: CASRLSGVAEKLFF.

V gene TRBV20-1 combines with J gene TRBJ2-2; a possible D gene is TRBD2 (7 bases). The CDR3 contains 15 residues. The germline V gene encodes CDR1 DFQATT and CDR2 SNEGSKA (reference sequence). V lost 1 base and J 4 bases, leaving 13 bases between the germline ends. The CDR3 DNA sequence: TGCAGTGCTAGAGTTGCGGGGGCGCTCACCGGGGAGCTGTTTTTT. Its protein is CSARVAGALTGELFF.

This clonotype was detected a few times. The chain has TRBV5-8 and TRBJ1-3; D is unclear. The CDR3 loop spans 11 amino acids. With 4 bases removed from V and 10 bases from J, the gap between germline ends came to 9 bases. Germline assignment: CDR1 SGHTS and CDR2 YDEGEE. The CDR3 is CASSPQRTIYF. The CDR3 DNA is TGTGCCAGCAGCCCACAGAGGACCATATATTTT.

The sample holds many counts of this clonotype. This chain uses TRBV3-1 with TRBJ2-2, with D uncertain. The CDR3 sequence is 16 residues long. CDR1 is LGHDT and CDR2 is YNNKEL in the germline V gene (reference sequence). Trimming stripped 4 bases from V and 2 bases from J, with 14 bases between. The chain's CDR3 is CASSLLGQLNTGELFF. CDR3 nucleotides: TGTGCCAGCAGCCTACTTGGGCAGTTAAACACCGGGGAGCTGTTTTTT.

The table lists this clonotype with many counts. The chain recombines TRBV29-1 with TRBJ2-4, with TRBD1 as a possible D gene (6 bases). Trimming took off 6 bases at V and 0 bases at J, with 15 bases between the two ends. The germline gives CDR1 SQVTM, CDR2 ANQGSEA. This CDR3 has 15 amino acids. CDR3 in amino acids: CSVVGQMLAKNIQYF. As DNA, the CDR3 is TGCAGCGTGGTTGGACAGATGCTAGCCAAAAACATTCAGTACTTC.

The table lists this clonotype with many counts. The chain joins TRBV29-1 to TRBJ2-7; D ambiguous. V lost 7 bases to trimming and J lost 1 base, with 14 bases between them. Germline CDR1 SQVTM, CDR2 ANQGSEA. This CDR3 region has 13 residues. As DNA, the CDR3 is TGCAGCGGCGTCAGTCAGGAATCCTACGAGCAGTACTTC. Protein: CSGVSQESYEQYF.

Many counts were recorded for this clonotype. The rearrangement joins TRBV5-1 to TRBJ1-1, with D possibly matching TRBD1 (5 bases). V dropped 0 bases and J dropped 1 base, with 10 bases sitting between them. The CDR3 is 15 residues long. Germline CDR1 reads SGHRS; CDR2 reads YFSETQ. CDR3 protein: CASSLVGGQNTEAFF. CDR3 bases: TGCGCCAGCAGCTTGGTCGGAGGACAGAACACTGAAGCTTTCTTT.

This CDR3 is CASSLTSGTIFQFF. The CDR3 DNA reads as TGCGCCAGCAGCTTGACTAGCGGGACGATTTTTCAGTTCTTC. This chain links TRBV5-1 with TRBJ2-1, with 10 bases aligning to TRBD2. Germline CDR1 reads SGHRS; CDR2 reads YFSETQ. Trimming took 1 base from V and 13 from J; bases not matched to a gene: 8. The CDR3 is 14 residues long. The full variable domain, with the rest looked up from reference TRBV5-1 and TRBJ2-1, is KAGVTQTPRYLIKTRGQQVTLSCSPISGHRSVSWYQQTPGQGLQFLFEYFSETQRNKGNFPGRFSGRQFSNSRSEMNVSTLELGDSALYLCASSLTSGTIFQFFGPGTRLTVL.

The chain employs TRBV7-2 and TRBJ2-1, with D unclear. The germline gives CDR1 SGHTA, CDR2 FQGNSA. This CDR3 contains 13 residues. V gave up 10 bases and J gave up 0 bases, with 10 bases separating them. The CDR3 DNA reads TGTGCCATCCGTTGGAGCTCCTACAATGAGCAGTTCTTC. It specifies CAIRWSSYNEQFF.

This clonotype showed up many times. The J gene is TRBJ2-3, the V gene TRBV28; 8 positions match TRBD1. From germline, CDR1 is MDHEN and CDR2 SYDVKM. V was clipped by 2 bases and J by 2 bases; unmatched bases: 9. The CDR3 loop spans 17 amino acids. As DNA, the CDR3 is TGTGCCAGCAGTTTAGCCACGCAGGGGGCCCACACAGATACGCAGTATTTT. This gives the protein CASSLATQGAHTDTQYF.

This clonotype was counted many times. The chain employs TRBV29-1 and TRBJ2-7; D uncertain. There are 12 residues in the CDR3. The V end lost 6 bases, the J end lost 3 bases, and 12 bases lay between the germline ends. Per the germline V gene, CDR1 is SQVTM and CDR2 is ANQGSEA. CDR3 nucleotides: TGCAGCGTATGGGGTTTAGTCTACGAGCAGTACTTC. This gives the protein CSVWGLVYEQYF.

This clonotype was observed a few times. This chain links TRBV19 with TRBJ2-1; 7 nucleotides agree with TRBD2. CDR1 is LNHDA, CDR2 SQIVND, per germline (reference sequence). The CDR3 length is 18 residues. V was clipped by 5 bases and J by 0 bases; unmatched bases: 13. The CDR3: CASSLAGPGGSSYNEQFF. The CDR3 DNA is TGTGCCAGTAGTCTGGCGGGCCCCGGGGGGAGCTCCTACAATGAGCAGTTCTTC.

The chain is built from TRBV7-9 and TRBJ2-7; weak D call: TRBD2 (6 bases). Germline-derived CDR1 and CDR2 are SEHNR and FQNEAQ (reference sequence). The CDR3 has 13 amino acids. Trimming cost V 1 base and J 6 bases, with 10 bases left between them. DNA of the CDR3: TGTGCCAGCAGCTTAGGACTAGATCGCGAGCAGTACTTC. Translating it yields CASSLGLDREQYF. Full variable domain (missing parts from reference TRBV7-9 and TRBJ2-7): DTGVSQNPRHKITKRGQNVTFRCDPISEHNRLYWYRQTLGQGPEFLTYFQNEAQLEKSRLLSDRFSAERPKGSFSTLEIQRTEQGDSAMYLCASSLGLDREQYFGPGTRLTVT.

The table lists this clonotype with a few counts. CDR3 sequence reads: CASSLDFTPQNIQYF. CDR3 bases: TGCGCCAGCAGCTTGGATTTCACGCCCCAAAACATTCAGTACTTC. The chain couples TRBV5-1 to TRBJ2-4; unclear D gene. V lost 0 bases to trimming and J lost 5 bases, with 12 bases between them. This CDR3 comprises 15 residues. CDR1 is SGHRS, CDR2 YFSETQ, per germline.

This clonotype came up a few times. The chain employs TRBV20-1 and TRBJ2-5; 10 nucleotides match TRBD2. Germline assignment: CDR1 DFQATT and CDR2 SNEGSKA (reference sequence). CDR3 length: 14 amino acids. Trimming cost V 5 bases and J 4 bases; bases outside gene matches: 7. Here the CDR3 reads CSAATGLARETQYF. The CDR3 bases are TGCAGTGCTGCAACGGGACTAGCGAGAGAGACCCAGTACTTC.

This clonotype was counted ten times or more. This chain joins TRBV27 and TRBJ2-1, with 8 bases that match TRBD2. Germline lookup yields CDR1 MNHEY and CDR2 SMNVEV (reference sequence). V shed 7 bases, J shed 5 bases, and the junction held 4 bases outside the gene matches. The CDR3 loop spans 13 amino acids. The CDR3: CASMRLANNEQFF. CDR3 bases: TGTGCCAGCATGAGACTAGCGAACAATGAGCAGTTCTTC.

The chain links TRBV10-1 to TRBJ2-2, with D perhaps matching TRBD2 (5 bases). Germline CDR1 and CDR2: WNHNN and SYGVQD (reference sequence). Trimming cost V 6 bases and J 6 bases, with 11 bases left between them. The CDR3 has 13 residues. The CDR3 sequence is CASRDAGPGELFF. The CDR3 DNA reads TGCGCCAGCAGAGACGCGGGTCCCGGGGAGCTGTTTTTT.

There are a few counts of this clonotype. This chain links TRBV19 with TRBJ2-1; D tentatively fits TRBD1 or TRBD2 (5 bases each). The V gene lost 5 bases and the J gene lost 2 bases, with 13 bases spanning the gap. Germline CDR1 LNHDA, CDR2 SQIVND (reference sequence). The CDR3 is 15 residues long. CDR3 DNA sequence: TGTGCCAGTAGTCGACGTGGGGACCCCTACAATGAGCAGTTCTTC. Amino acid sequence: CASSRRGDPYNEQFF. Full variable domain (outside the CDR3, taken from reference TRBV19 and TRBJ2-1): DGGITQSPKYLFRKEGQNVTLSCEQNLNHDAMYWYRQDPGQGLRLIYYSQIVNDFQKGDIAEGYSVSREKKESFPLTVTSAQKNPTAFYLCASSRRGDPYNEQFFGPGTRLTVL.

This clonotype has more than one count but fewer than ten. This chain joins TRBV20-1 and TRBJ2-5; D might be TRBD2 (7 bases). Germline CDR1 DFQATT, CDR2 SNEGSKA (reference sequence). CDR3 length: 13 residues. The CDR3 coding sequence is TGCAGCCTCGGGGGGCGAATAAGTGAGACCCAGTACTTC. It yields the protein CSLGGRISETQYF.